One T cell receptor (beta chain) is described in this entry. No antigen is known for it. Amplification of TCR beta used genomic DNA extracted from peripheral blood. Multiplex touch-down PCR with TRB-A/B primers amplified rearranged V-D-J TRB sequences. TCRdb reanalysed the multiplex PCR reads using MiXCR and keeps one entry per CDR3 protein. The table records under 15,000 distinct CDR3 sequences, approximately 30% of them present only once. The germline V and J ends were trimmed by 9 bases and 4 bases, with 18 bases remaining between them. The CDR3 contains 14 residues. Germline V CDR1 and CDR2: SEHNR, FQNEAQ (reference sequence). This entry belongs to a study of T cell repertoires in aging, cancer and after chemotherapy. Study-wide background: Six age groups, ranging from 30 or younger to 70 or older, included the donors. Clear clonal overlap appeared across healthy donor samples taken over several months to years. Study findings and constraints: Untreated cancer patients had significantly lower blood TCR diversity than age-matched healthy donors. The repertoire data cannot show anything about immunological memory following chemotherapy.

The material sequenced was blood. This TCR derives from a human donor in good health. The donor label of this sample is uncertain. The chain employs TRBV7-9 and TRBJ1-2, with D possibly TRBD1 on 6 matching bases. CDR3 sequence: CARSIQGPGYGYTF. The CDR3 coding sequence is TGTGCCAGAAGTATACAGGGCCCTGGCTATGGCTACACCTTC.